A single sample is the source of the 10 T cell receptor beta chains below, sequenced in a study of shared T cell receptors in the human thymus. Repertoires were generated with immunoSEQ multiplex PCR, while TCRdb's copy carries only in-frame clones and drops some. Found here are more than 300,000 clones, 85% to 95% of them singletons; the top ten hold roughly 0.02%. Sequencing was performed on thymocytes. The receptors were gathered from a human donor.

The gene calls are TRBV14 and TRBJ2-7; 10 bases are shared with TRBD1. CDR3 length: 13 residues. The germline CDR1 and CDR2 sequences are SGHDN and FVKESK. V lost 4 bases and J lost 4; bases outside the gene matches: 1. The CDR3 nucleotides read TGTGCCAGCAGCCGGGACAGGGGTTACGAGCAGTACTTC. It encodes CASSRDRGYEQYF.

The chain carries TRBV7-9 and TRBJ1-5, with D possibly TRBD1 on 6 matching bases. The CDR3 spans 14 residues. V was clipped by 1 base and J by 3 bases, with 7 bases between them. The V gene's germline CDR1 is SEHNR and CDR2 FQNEAQ (reference sequence). CDR3 DNA sequence: TGTGCCAGCAGCTTAGGGGGGCACAATCAGCCCCAGCATTTT. It translates to CASSLGGHNQPQHF.

This chain connects TRBV21-1 to TRBJ1-2. TRBV21-1 counts as a pseudogene. The CDR3 is 12 residues long. The CDR3 bases are TGTGCCAGCAGCCCTCGATCCAATGGCTACACCTTC. The encoded protein is CASSPRSNGYTF.

This chain links TRBV2 with TRBJ2-4; D gene unclear. The germline V gene encodes CDR1 SNHLY and CDR2 FYNNEI. This CDR3 region has 15 residues. The V end was cut by 6 bases, the J end by 0 bases, with 12 bases between. The CDR3 protein is CASRSEILAKNIQYF. The CDR3 DNA reads TGTGCCAGCAGATCGGAGATACTAGCCAAAAACATTCAGTACTTC.

This chain connects TRBV27 to TRBJ1-2; 12 bases fit TRBD1. This CDR3 contains 16 residues. J was trimmed by 2 bases and V by 8 bases; bases with no gene match: 9. Germline CDR1 and CDR2: MNHEY and SMNVEV (reference sequence). CDR3 sequence: CASRRDRGRMNYGYTF. The CDR3 nucleotides are TGTGCCAGCCGCCGGGACAGGGGGCGAATGAACTATGGCTACACCTTC.

CDR3 bases: TGTGCCAGCAGCTTGGACAGGGGCGACGAAAAACTGTTTTTT. Its protein is CASSLDRGDEKLFF. The chain employs TRBV5-4 and TRBJ1-4; TRBD1 matches 7 bases. The V gene end was trimmed by 0 bases and the J gene end by 8 bases; junction bases not matched to a gene: 4. Germline CDR1 SGHNT, CDR2 YYREEE (reference sequence). The CDR3 is made up of 14 amino acids.

The V and J genes are TRBV7-6 and TRBJ2-7; 14 nucleotides match TRBD2. There are 15 residues in the CDR3. The germline gives CDR1 SGHVS, CDR2 FNYEAQ. V lost 4 bases and J lost 8; bases outside the gene matches: 7. For the CDR3, the DNA is TGTGCCAGCAGCTACTGGGGGACTAGCGGGAGTAAGCAGTACTTC. As protein: CASSYWGTSGSKQYF.

The chain couples TRBV30 to TRBJ1-1, with 7 bases identical to TRBD1. The germline V gene has CDR1 GTSNPN and CDR2 SVGIG (reference sequence). This CDR3 spans 14 amino acids. V was clipped by 7 bases and J by 1 base; unmatched bases: 9. The DNA of the CDR3 is TGTGCCTTCCACCCACAGGGGCCGAACACTGAAGCTTTCTTT. Amino acids: CAFHPQGPNTEAFF.

The V call is TRBV27, the J call TRBJ2-4, with TRBD2 as a possible D gene (6 bases). With 6 bases removed from V and 9 bases from J, the gap between germline ends came to 27 bases. This CDR3 is built from 17 residues. CDR1 and CDR2 from the germline V gene are MNHEY and SMNVEV (reference sequence). CDR3 amino acids: CASSTSSEGGRLSIQYF. CDR3 DNA sequence: TGTGCCAGCAGCACTAGCTCGGAGGGCGGTCGGCTAAGCATTCAGTACTTC.

This clone was seen once. This chain links TRBV6-5 with TRBJ2-7; 9 nucleotides match TRBD2. The J segment lost 2 bases and the V segment lost 5 bases, leaving 7 bases of the junction unmatched. CDR3 length: 15 amino acids. CDR1 is MNHEY and CDR2 is SVGAGI in the germline V gene. The DNA of the CDR3 is TGTGCCAGCAGTCACCCCATAGCGGGAGCCTACGAGCAGTACTTC. This gives the protein CASSHPIAGAYEQYF.